The 22 T cell receptor beta chains below were found in one sample sequenced in a study of blood T cell repertoires in COVID-19. The assay was immunoSEQ multiplex PCR, and TCRdb's table has in-frame clones only and misses some. The sample gives around 230,000 clones, around 80% of which show up once; about 15% is in the top ten. The sequenced sample was PBMCs or T cells enriched from blood (not recorded which). The receptor set was obtained from a man aged 35 to 55 who had recovered from COVID-19.

This clone was seen once. V usage is TRBV29-1 and J usage is TRBJ2-4, with 12 bases identical to TRBD1. Trimming took 4 bases from V and 7 from J; bases not matched to a gene: 14. Germline V gene data show CDR1 as SQVTM and CDR2 as ANQGSEA. This CDR3 has 17 residues. The CDR3 is CSVGAPGQGAIGNIQYF. CDR3 DNA sequence: TGCAGCGTTGGAGCACCGGGACAGGGGGCAATCGGGAACATTCAGTACTTC.

The sample holds a few counts of this clone. This chain links TRBV30 with TRBJ2-1; 9 bases line up with TRBD2. Trimming removed 3 bases from V and 12 bases from J; junction bases left unmatched: 15. The CDR3 loop spans 15 amino acids. From germline, CDR1 is GTSNPN and CDR2 SVGIG (reference sequence). The CDR3 loop reads CAWSSSGSEDGWQFF. The DNA of the CDR3 is TGTGCCTGGAGCAGTAGCGGGAGTGAGGATGGTTGGCAGTTCTTC. Full variable domain (remainder filled in from reference TRBV30 and TRBJ2-1): SQTIHQWPATLVQPVGSPLSLECTVEGTSNPNLYWYRQAAGRGLQLLFYSVGIGQISSEVPQNLSASRPQDRQFILSSKKLLLSDSGFYLCAWSSSGSEDGWQFFGPGTRLTVL.

On this clone: One end of the junction fails to match germline, which may point to a read error. The genes are TRBV18 and TRBJ1-1, with D tentatively TRBD1 (5 bases). Germline V gives CDR1 KGHSH, CDR2 LQKENI. CDR3 size: 16 residues. This CDR3 is CASSPPNSRVKTEAFF. The CDR3 coding sequence is TGTGCCAGCTCACCACCGAATTCCAGGGTGAAGACTGAAGCTTTCTTT.

The rearrangement uses TRBV19 and TRBJ1-5; D is possibly TRBD1 (5 bases). The germline V gene has CDR1 LNHDA and CDR2 SQIVND (reference sequence). V dropped 7 bases and J dropped 0 bases, with 10 bases sitting between them. This CDR3 contains 14 residues. This CDR3 is CASTGFYSNQPQHF. The CDR3 DNA follows: TGTGCCAGTACAGGGTTTTATAGCAATCAGCCCCAGCATTTT.

The chain couples TRBV10-1 to TRBJ2-7; 7 nucleotides line up with TRBD1. Germline V CDR1 and CDR2: WNHNN, SYGVQD (reference sequence). V was pared by 5 bases and J by 4 bases, with 5 bases of the junction left unmatched. CDR3 length: 13 residues. For the CDR3, the DNA is TGCGCCAGCAGTTCCGAGGGGGCGTACGAGCAGTACTTC. Translating it yields CASSSEGAYEQYF.

The chain joins TRBV18 to TRBJ1-4, with 7 bases fitting TRBD1. In germline, CDR1 is KGHSH, CDR2 LQKENI. The trim removed 6 bases at V and 7 bases at J, leaving 8 bases unmatched. This CDR3 is 14 amino acids long. This CDR3 reads CASSGTVAGEKLFF. The DNA of the CDR3 is TGTGCCAGCTCGGGGACAGTTGCGGGTGAAAAACTGTTTTTT.

The chain carries TRBV12-3 or TRBV12-4 and TRBJ2-1; possibly TRBD2 for D (8 bases). There are 13 residues in the CDR3. V was cut by 6 bases and J by 12 bases, with 18 bases left in between. The CDR3 region has the DNA TGTGCCAGCAGAGCGGGGGAACAGGGGTTGCAGTTCTTC. Its protein product is CASRAGEQGLQFF.

V and J are TRBV6-5 and TRBJ2-1, with 9 bases lining up with TRBD1. J was trimmed by 9 bases and V by 6 bases; bases with no gene match: 12. The CDR3 totals 15 residues. The germline gives CDR1 MNHEY, CDR2 SVGAGI. The CDR3 region has the DNA TGTGCCAGCAGCCCGGGACAGGGTCCTACTAGTGAGCAGTTCTTC. Translation: CASSPGQGPTSEQFF.

V usage is TRBV19 and J usage is TRBJ1-5; 7 positions agree with TRBD1. Per the germline V gene, CDR1 is LNHDA and CDR2 is SQIVND (reference sequence). The CDR3 length is 15 residues. The ends lost 5 bases at V and 6 bases at J; junction bases unmatched: 10. CDR3 loop: CASSSSGGSGQPQHF. The DNA of the CDR3 is TGTGCCAGTAGTTCCTCAGGGGGGAGCGGTCAGCCCCAGCATTTT.

This clone appeared a few times. The gene calls are TRBV14 and TRBJ2-7, with D possibly being TRBD2 (5 bases). V lost 1 base, J lost 4 bases, and 14 bases lay in between. Germline V gene data show CDR1 as SGHDN and CDR2 as FVKESK. The CDR3 totals 15 residues. The CDR3, as DNA: TGTGCCAGCAGCCAAGTTACGGGAAGGTGGTACGAGCAGTACTTC. This codes for CASSQVTGRWYEQYF.

The chain uses TRBV28 and TRBJ2-2; TRBD1 agrees at 9 bases. V gave up 8 bases and J gave up 8 bases; unmatched junction bases: 6. Per germline, CDR1 MDHEN and CDR2 SYDVKM. The CDR3 consists of 13 residues. CDR3: CASGTGFLGELFF. For the CDR3, the DNA is TGTGCCAGCGGGACAGGGTTTTTGGGGGAGCTGTTTTTT.

The chain carries TRBV28 and TRBJ2-3, with TRBD2 matching over 10 bases. V lost 3 bases to trimming and J lost 4 bases; unmatched junction nucleotides: 7. Germline loops: CDR1 MDHEN, CDR2 SYDVKM. The CDR3 loop spans 16 amino acids. CDR3 protein: CASSLGLAGVADTQYF. The CDR3 coding sequence is TGTGCCAGCAGTTTGGGGCTAGCGGGAGTAGCAGATACGCAGTATTTT.

J is TRBJ1-6 and V is TRBV2; TRBD1 might be the D (5 bases). Per the germline V gene, CDR1 is SNHLY and CDR2 is FYNNEI. The CDR3 has 13 residues. Between the trimmed V and J ends, which lost 8 bases and 10 bases, there was a span of 15 bases. The CDR3: CASSGDGGSPLHF. CDR3 nucleotide sequence: TGTGCCAGCTCGGGGGACGGTGGCTCACCCCTCCACTTT.

The rearrangement joins TRBV3-1 (or the pseudogene TRBV3-2) to TRBJ1-2; D is perhaps TRBD1 (5 bases). There are 12 residues in the CDR3. Germline V gene lookup returns CDR1 LGHDT and CDR2 YNNKEL (reference sequence). Deletions cut 5 bases from V and 3 bases from J, with 7 bases between. CDR3 region: CASSSGDYGYTF. CDR3 nucleotide sequence: TGTGCCAGCAGCTCGGGGGACTATGGCTACACCTTC.

There are a few counts of this clone. The chain employs TRBV28 and TRBJ2-1; the D gene is possibly TRBD2 (5 bases). Looked up from germline, CDR1 is MDHEN and CDR2 is SYDVKM. The CDR3 sequence is 17 residues long. The V end lost 7 bases, the J end lost 1 base, and 20 bases lay between the germline ends. CDR3 DNA sequence: TGTGCCAGCATCGACCTCGGACTCACACCATCCTACAATGAGCAGTTCTTC. Residues: CASIDLGLTPSYNEQFF.

The chain carries TRBV3-1 (or the pseudogene TRBV3-2) and TRBJ1-5; D is unclear. V lost 0 bases to trimming and J lost 4 bases, with 4 bases between them. This CDR3 is built from 13 residues. CDR1 and CDR2 (germline): LGHDT, YNNKEL (reference sequence). The CDR3 region is CASSQDLNQPQHF. CDR3 nucleotides: TGTGCCAGCAGCCAAGATCTGAATCAGCCCCAGCATTTT.

The chain couples TRBV18 to TRBJ2-2, with D perhaps TRBD1 (5 bases). The germline V and J ends were trimmed by 4 bases and 4 bases, with 13 bases remaining between them. Germline V lookup: CDR1 KGHSH, CDR2 LQKENI. The length of the CDR3 is 15 residues. CDR3 DNA sequence: TGTGCCAGCTCACAGGGGTTCCCGGGCACCGGGGAGCTGTTTTTT. Its protein product is CASSQGFPGTGELFF.

The chain carries TRBV28 and TRBJ1-2; D possibly corresponds to TRBD1 (5 bases). Germline V CDR1 and CDR2: MDHEN, SYDVKM. This CDR3 region has 12 residues. Trimming pared 8 bases from V and 4 bases from J, leaving 11 bases between. The CDR3 nucleotides are TGTGCCAGCGACGACAGATCCTATGGCTACACCTTC. Its protein product is CASDDRSYGYTF.

The chain carries TRBV24-1 and TRBJ1-2; possible D gene TRBD1, 6 bases. This CDR3 comprises 13 residues. Germline-derived CDR1 and CDR2 are KGHDR and SFDVKD. Trimming left V 0 bases short and J 7 bases short, with 8 bases between. CDR3 coding DNA: TGTGCCACCAGTGATTTGCAAGGGGGTGGCTACACCTTC. The encoded protein is CATSDLQGGGYTF.

This clone appeared a few times. V gene TRBV5-6 combines with J gene TRBJ2-2; 12 nucleotides line up with TRBD2. After removal of 3 bases from V and 0 bases from J, the junction contained 0 bases not matched to a gene. Germline V gives CDR1 SGHDT, CDR2 YYEEEE. The CDR3 runs to 16 residues. Here the CDR3 reads CASSWTSGANTGELFF. The DNA of the CDR3 is TGTGCCAGCAGCTGGACTAGCGGGGCGAACACCGGGGAGCTGTTTTTT.

The V and J genes are TRBV27 and TRBJ2-7; tentatively, D is TRBD2 (6 bases). Germline CDR1 and CDR2: MNHEY and SMNVEV (reference sequence). CDR3 length equals 15 residues. The V end lost 3 bases, the J end lost 4 bases, and 16 bases lay between the germline ends. The CDR3 bases are TGTGCCAGCAGTTTTGGGGGAGCGGGTAATTACGAGCAGTACTTC. Encoded protein: CASSFGGAGNYEQYF.

The genes are TRBV5-4 and TRBJ1-1, with D maybe TRBD1 (6 bases). The CDR3 spans 16 residues. The germline gives CDR1 SGHNT, CDR2 YYREEE (reference sequence). Trimming removed 0 bases from V and 4 bases from J, with 16 bases in between. This chain's CDR3 is CASSLGSGGLVTEAFF. DNA for the CDR3: TGTGCCAGCAGCTTGGGGTCTGGGGGCCTCGTCACTGAAGCTTTCTTT.